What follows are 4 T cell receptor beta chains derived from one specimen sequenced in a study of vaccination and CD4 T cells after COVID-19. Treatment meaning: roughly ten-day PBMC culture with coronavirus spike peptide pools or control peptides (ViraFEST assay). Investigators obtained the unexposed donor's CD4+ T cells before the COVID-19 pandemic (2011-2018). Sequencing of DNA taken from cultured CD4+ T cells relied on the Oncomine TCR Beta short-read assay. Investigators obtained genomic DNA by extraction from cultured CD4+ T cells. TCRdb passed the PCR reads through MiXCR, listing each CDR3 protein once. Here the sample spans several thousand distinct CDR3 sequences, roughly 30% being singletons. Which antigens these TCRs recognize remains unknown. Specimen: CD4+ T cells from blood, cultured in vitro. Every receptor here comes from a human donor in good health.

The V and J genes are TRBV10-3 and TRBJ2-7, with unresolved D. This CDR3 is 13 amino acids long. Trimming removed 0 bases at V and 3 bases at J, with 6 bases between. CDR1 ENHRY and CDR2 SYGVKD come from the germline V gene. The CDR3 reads CAISESLRYEQYF. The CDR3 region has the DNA TGTGCCATCAGTGAGTCTTTGCGCTACGAGCAGTACTTC.

CDR3: CSASNPQTGRYEQYF. CDR3 coding DNA: TGCAGTGCTAGTAATCCCCAGACAGGGAGGTACGAGCAGTACTTC. This chain connects TRBV20-1 to TRBJ2-7, with a tentative D call TRBD1 (7 bases). The CDR3 extends over 15 amino acids. CDR1 DFQATT and CDR2 SNEGSKA come from the germline V gene (reference sequence). Between the trimmed V and J ends, which lost 3 bases and 4 bases, there was a span of 19 bases.

The CDR3: CASSQDSYTEAFF. Written as DNA, the CDR3 is TGCGCCAGCAGCCAAGACAGTTACACTGAAGCTTTCTTT. The chain couples TRBV4-3 to TRBJ1-1; unclear D gene. Germline CDR1 reads LGHNA; CDR2 reads YSLEER. This CDR3 comprises 13 residues. V was trimmed by 0 bases and J by 3 bases, leaving 5 bases between them.

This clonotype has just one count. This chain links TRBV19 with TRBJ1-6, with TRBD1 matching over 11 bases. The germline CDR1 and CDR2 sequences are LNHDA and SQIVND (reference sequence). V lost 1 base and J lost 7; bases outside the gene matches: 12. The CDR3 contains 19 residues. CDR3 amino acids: CASSIGGTGGPQGNSPLHF. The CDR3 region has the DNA TGTGCCAGTAGTATAGGGGGGACAGGGGGGCCCCAGGGCAATTCACCCCTCCACTTT.